The 17 T cell receptor beta chains below come from one sample, sequenced in a study of cytomegalovirus exposure and HLA in healthy donors. The PCR used 60 Vbeta and 13 Jbeta primers. Repertoires were generated with immunoSEQ multiplex PCR, while TCRdb's copy carries only in-frame clones and drops some. The sample holds 180,000 or so clones; approximately 85% are singletons and the top ten take approximately 8.5%. The sequencing sample was made of PBMCs. The receptors come from a man aged 18 to 30 in good health and CMV-seropositive.

In DNA form, the CDR3 reads TGTGCCAGTGGGGATTGGGGCGTGGGGTTCACTGAAGCTTTCTTT. It codes for CASGDWGVGFTEAFF. The rearrangement uses TRBV19 and TRBJ1-1; D possibly corresponds to TRBD1 (5 bases). The CDR3 covers 15 residues. CDR1 LNHDA and CDR2 SQIVND come from the germline V gene (reference sequence). Trimming cost V 8 bases and J 4 bases, with 20 bases left between them.

The V and J genes are TRBV7-8 and TRBJ2-1; TRBD2 matches at 8 bases. Looked up from germline, CDR1 is SGHVS and CDR2 is FQNEAQ. The J segment lost 3 bases and the V segment lost 0 bases, leaving 4 bases of the junction unmatched. The CDR3 length is 16 residues. The CDR3 is CASSLAGGGIYNEQFF. CDR3 bases: TGTGCCAGCAGCTTAGCGGGCGGGGGGATCTACAATGAGCAGTTCTTC.

The chain carries TRBV4-1 and TRBJ2-3; possibly TRBD1 for D (5 bases). Germline V CDR1 and CDR2: MGHRA, YSYEKL. The CDR3 totals 15 residues. Trimming removed 1 base at V and 6 bases at J, with 14 bases between. This chain's CDR3 is CASSQVGARADTQYF. The CDR3 nucleotides are TGCGCCAGCAGCCAAGTAGGGGCTCGGGCCGATACGCAGTATTTT.

On this clone itself: Relative to the germline gene, one junction end is altered; a read error may explain this. The chain carries TRBV7-9 and TRBJ2-5; D ambiguous. The CDR3 contains 11 residues. Germline V CDR1 and CDR2: SEHNR, FQNEAQ (reference sequence). The CDR3 sequence is CASSLVRSFNF. The CDR3 region has the DNA TGTGCCAGCAGCTTAGTTCGGTCCTTCAACTTC.

This chain joins TRBV5-1 and TRBJ2-3, with 14 nucleotides matching TRBD2. This CDR3 region has 16 residues. V trimming: 4 bases; J trimming: 6 bases; junction bases outside the gene matches: 7. Germline CDR1 is SGHRS and CDR2 is YFSETQ. The DNA of the CDR3 is TGCGCCAGCAGCCCCGGACTAGCGGGGGGCCGTGATACGCAGTATTTT. Amino acid sequence: CASSPGLAGGRDTQYF.

CDR3 region: CASSYSRGGSETQYF. The CDR3 region has the DNA TGTGCCAGCAGTTACTCGAGGGGGGGCTCGGAGACCCAGTACTTC. This sequence joins TRBV6-5 and TRBJ2-5; D is perhaps TRBD2 (7 bases). V was trimmed by 0 bases and J by 5 bases, leaving 13 bases between them. Germline assignment: CDR1 MNHEY and CDR2 SVGAGI. The CDR3 has 15 amino acids.

The chain uses TRBV5-1 and TRBJ2-5, with TRBD2 matching 7 bases. Losses at the gene ends were 6 bases for V and 5 bases for J; bases not matched to a gene: 10. This CDR3 comprises 14 residues. The germline V gene encodes CDR1 SGHRS and CDR2 YFSETQ. CDR3 bases: TGCGCCAGCACACTAGAGCGGGAAGGGGAGACCCAGTACTTC. It codes for CASTLEREGETQYF.

This rearrangement joins TRBV5-1 to TRBJ2-5, with a possible D match to TRBD1 (5 bases). The J call is in doubt because the DNA end fits TRBJ2-7 better. Germline V gives CDR1 SGHRS, CDR2 YFSETQ. This CDR3 comprises 16 residues. This CDR3 is CASSLGMTAYSYEQYF. DNA of the CDR3: TGCGCCAGCAGCTTGGGAATGACAGCCTACTCCTACGAGCAGTACTTC.

This clone showed up just a few times. The CDR3 reads CASSQVRDFNTEAFF. The CDR3 DNA reads as TGCGCCAGCAGCCAAGTCAGGGATTTTAACACTGAAGCTTTCTTT. The chain links TRBV4-1 to TRBJ1-1; D may be TRBD1 (5 bases). This CDR3 contains 15 residues. Germline V CDR1 and CDR2: MGHRA, YSYEKL. Trimming removed 1 base at V and 2 bases at J, with 11 bases between.

This rearrangement joins TRBV30 to TRBJ2-5, with 11 bases matching TRBD2. From germline, CDR1 is GTSNPN and CDR2 SVGIG (reference sequence). The trim removed 8 bases at V and 11 bases at J, leaving 13 bases unmatched. This CDR3 region has 13 residues. The CDR3 DNA follows: TGTGCCGTCGGGACTAGCGGCTCCTTAGAGCAGTACTTC. This gives the protein CAVGTSGSLEQYF.

This clone was detected only once. The rearrangement links TRBV9 to TRBJ2-3, with D perhaps matching TRBD1 (5 bases). CDR1 is SGDLS and CDR2 is YYNGEE in the germline V gene. Trimming shortened V by 0 bases and J by 3 bases, and 8 bases separated the two germline ends. The CDR3 has 14 amino acids. This CDR3 is CASSVARATDTQYF. The CDR3 DNA sequence: TGTGCCAGCAGCGTAGCCAGGGCTACAGATACGCAGTATTTT.

This rearrangement joins TRBV18 to TRBJ2-4; 7 nucleotides align to TRBD1. Germline values: CDR1 KGHSH, CDR2 LQKENI. Trimming removed 3 bases from V and 6 bases from J; junction bases left unmatched: 8. The CDR3 is 15 amino acids. CDR3 sequence (DNA): TGTGCCAGCTCACCTTGGGTGACAGGGATAAACATTCAGTACTTC. Protein sequence: CASSPWVTGINIQYF. The variable domain in full, completed from reference TRBV18 and TRBJ2-4, reads NAGVMQNPRHLVRRRGQEARLRCSPMKGHSHVYWYRQLPEEGLKFMVYLQKENIIDESGMPKERFSAEFPKEGPSILRIQQVVRGDSAAYFCASSPWVTGINIQYFGAGTRLSVL.

The chain couples TRBV15 to TRBJ1-2; D remains ambiguous. Germline values: CDR1 LNHNV, CDR2 YYDKDF (reference sequence). Trimming removed 1 base from V and 1 base from J, with 10 bases in between. This CDR3 spans 15 amino acids. This CDR3 reads CATSRGGPLNYGYTF. The CDR3 region has the DNA TGTGCCACCAGCAGAGGAGGGCCGCTTAACTATGGCTACACCTTC.

This chain links TRBV6-5 with TRBJ1-5, with TRBD1 matching 8 bases. Germline V gene sequence: CDR1 MNHEY, CDR2 SVGAGI. V gave up 8 bases and J gave up 7 bases; unmatched junction bases: 10. The length of the CDR3 is 14 residues. The CDR3 loop is CASGLRQGTQPQHF. Here the CDR3 DNA reads TGTGCCAGCGGACTAAGACAGGGGACCCAGCCCCAGCATTTT.

This rearrangement joins TRBV27 to TRBJ2-5; the D gene is possibly TRBD2 (6 bases). Per germline, CDR1 MNHEY and CDR2 SMNVEV (reference sequence). The CDR3 has 14 residues. The V gene lost 2 bases and the J gene lost 7 bases, with 14 bases spanning the gap. The chain's CDR3 is CASSLIGGAGTQYF. CDR3 nucleotides: TGTGCCAGCAGTTTAATAGGAGGGGCGGGGACCCAGTACTTC.

The chain carries TRBV30 and TRBJ2-5, with 9 bases that match TRBD1. The J call may be in error: the DNA end matches TRBJ2-7 better. The CDR3 sequence is 14 residues long. Germline V CDR1 and CDR2: GTSNPN, SVGIG (reference sequence). The DNA for the CDR3 is TGTGCCTGGGGAGGACAGGGGCGTTCCTACGAGCAGTACTTC. Translation gives CAWGGQGRSYEQYF.

The chain combines TRBV6-4 with TRBJ2-2, with TRBD1 matching 8 bases. J lost 3 bases, V lost 6 bases, and 6 bases had no gene match. Germline V gives CDR1 MRHNA, CDR2 SNTAGT. The CDR3 sequence is 15 residues long. CDR3 sequence (DNA): TGTGCCAGCAGAGTATCGACAGGGGACACCGGGGAGCTGTTTTTT. Its protein product is CASRVSTGDTGELFF.